The 14 T cell receptor beta chains presented below share a single source sample, sequenced in a study of T-cell reconstitution after alpha-beta-depleted transplantation in children. Preparation of the TCRbeta library was carried out with unique molecular identifiers. TCRdb re-analysed the PCR reads in MiXCR, keeping a single row per CDR3 protein. The table has hundreds of thousands of distinct CDR3 sequences, around 25% seen once. The sequences come from PBMCs, mostly from graft donor cells, collected 360 days after TCRalphabeta/CD19-depleted stem cell transplant. These receptors originate from a female patient between 2 and 15 years old who had a stem cell transplant for congenital amegakaryocytic thrombocytopenia, so the T cells may come from the graft donor.

The chain has TRBV2 and TRBJ2-3; 7 bases align to TRBD2. CDR1 is SNHLY, CDR2 FYNNEI, per germline. With 6 bases clipped from V and 2 bases from J, the junction kept 11 bases outside the gene matches. The CDR3 consists of 16 residues. The CDR3 sequence: CASREILARATDTQYF. Written as DNA, the CDR3 is TGTGCCAGCAGGGAAATACTAGCGCGGGCCACAGATACGCAGTATTTT.

The chain employs TRBV28 and TRBJ2-7; the match to TRBD1 covers 9 bases. From germline, CDR1 is MDHEN and CDR2 SYDVKM. V lost 5 bases, J lost 3 bases, and 8 bases stayed unmatched. The CDR3 contains 15 residues. CDR3 coding DNA: TGTGCCAGCAGTCCACCGGGACAGGGCCACTACGAGCAGTACTTC. It specifies CASSPPGQGHYEQYF.

This clonotype has only a few counts. The V gene is TRBV10-3, the J gene TRBJ2-6; 11 bases fit TRBD1. Germline lookup yields CDR1 ENHRY and CDR2 SYGVKD. V dropped 11 bases and J dropped 4; count of bases not matched to a gene: 7. The CDR3 is 15 amino acids. CDR3 region: CAVGQGATGANVLTF. CDR3 DNA sequence: TGTGCCGTAGGACAGGGGGCAACGGGGGCCAACGTCCTGACTTTC.

In its sample, this clonotype was seen a few times. The V call is TRBV4-1, the J call TRBJ2-1, with TRBD2 as a possible D gene (6 bases). V shed 1 base and J shed 4 bases, with 17 bases lying between them. The CDR3 totals 17 residues. Germline V lookup: CDR1 MGHRA, CDR2 YSYEKL. CDR3 in amino acids: CASSQVSRRGFYNEQFF. In DNA, the CDR3 is TGCGCCAGCAGCCAAGTAAGTCGTCGGGGGTTTTACAATGAGCAGTTCTTC.

This clonotype was detected ten times or more. The rearrangement joins TRBV7-2 to TRBJ2-1; D call uncertain. V lost 6 bases and J lost 4, with 13 bases in between. From germline, CDR1 is SGHTA and CDR2 FQGNSA. The CDR3 sequence is 14 residues long. CDR3 bases: TGTGCCAGCAGTCGCCAGGTACCTTACAATGAGCAGTTCTTC. This codes for CASSRQVPYNEQFF. The complete variable domain, with remaining parts taken from reference TRBV7-2 and TRBJ2-1, reads GAGVSQSPSNKVTEKGKDVELRCDPISGHTALYWYRQSLGQGLEFLIYFQGNSAPDKSGLPSDRFSAERTGGSVSTLTIQRTQQEDSAVYLCASSRQVPYNEQFFGPGTRLTVL.

This clonotype was counted only a few times. The chain carries TRBV28 and TRBJ1-2, with D possibly being TRBD1 (5 bases). There are 16 residues in the CDR3. Trimming removed 2 bases at V and 3 bases at J, with 16 bases between. Germline CDR1 is MDHEN and CDR2 is SYDVKM. The CDR3 DNA reads as TGTGCCAGCAGTTTAGGCATTGGGGCCCGGGACTATGGCTACACCTTC. This encodes CASSLGIGARDYGYTF.

This clonotype was seen more than once but under ten times. This sequence joins TRBV7-6 and TRBJ2-2; D possibly corresponds to TRBD1 (5 bases). Per germline, CDR1 SGHVS and CDR2 FNYEAQ. This CDR3 region has 14 residues. Trimming pared 5 bases from V and 3 bases from J, leaving 10 bases between. The CDR3 sequence: CASSLTGYTGELFF. The CDR3 nucleotides are TGTGCCAGCAGCCTAACAGGTTACACCGGGGAGCTGTTTTTT.

V gene TRBV5-1 combines with J gene TRBJ1-2; D is ambiguous. Trimming stripped 1 base from V and 4 bases from J, with 11 bases between. CDR1 is SGHRS, CDR2 YFSETQ, per germline. This CDR3 region has 14 residues. The CDR3 loop reads CASSLMASSYGYTF. CDR3 DNA sequence: TGCGCCAGCAGCTTGATGGCATCTAGCTATGGCTACACCTTC.

This clonotype has a count of ten or more. V usage is TRBV15 and J usage is TRBJ2-1; D call uncertain. Germline CDR1 is LNHNV and CDR2 is YYDKDF (reference sequence). The CDR3 covers 12 residues. V lost 1 base to trimming and J lost 5 bases, with 3 bases between them. CDR3 sequence: CATSRADNEQFF. The CDR3, as DNA: TGTGCCACCAGCAGAGCTGACAATGAGCAGTTCTTC.

This clonotype was picked up a small number of times. The rearrangement uses TRBV12-3 or TRBV12-4 and TRBJ2-1; a possible D gene is TRBD2 (6 bases). The germline V and J ends were trimmed by 0 bases and 6 bases, with 15 bases remaining between them. This CDR3 is built from 16 residues. The CDR3 here is CASSLASGVGLNEQFF. As DNA, the CDR3 is TGTGCCAGCAGTTTAGCGTCGGGGGTAGGTCTCAATGAGCAGTTCTTC.

The rearrangement joins TRBV28 to TRBJ2-1; TRBD2 matches at 12 bases. Germline lookup yields CDR1 MDHEN and CDR2 SYDVKM. CDR3 length: 16 amino acids. The ends lost 2 bases at V and 5 bases at J; junction bases unmatched: 4. The CDR3: CASSLPGLAGNNEQFF. CDR3 DNA sequence: TGTGCCAGCAGTTTACCAGGACTAGCGGGGAACAATGAGCAGTTCTTC. Combining the CDR3 with reference TRBV28 and TRBJ2-1 gives the whole variable domain DVKVTQSSRYLVKRTGEKVFLECVQDMDHENMFWYRQDPGLGLRLIYFSYDVKMKEKGDIPEGYSVSREKKERFSLILESASTNQTSMYLCASSLPGLAGNNEQFFGPGTRLTVL.

J is TRBJ2-2 and V is TRBV6-2 or TRBV6-3, with no clear D. The CDR3 length is 13 residues. V gave up 5 bases and J gave up 1 base, with 5 bases separating them. Germline V CDR1 and CDR2: MNHEY, SVGEGT. This chain's CDR3 is CASSAWNTGELFF. In nucleotides, the CDR3 is TGTGCCAGCAGTGCCTGGAACACCGGGGAGCTGTTTTTT.

The chain uses TRBV14 and TRBJ1-6; D call uncertain. In germline, CDR1 is SGHDN, CDR2 FVKESK. V lost 4 bases and J lost 6, with 16 bases in between. This CDR3 spans 16 amino acids. CDR3 DNA sequence: TGTGCCAGCAGCCCGAGGACCCCTCGAAGTAATTCACCCCTCCACTTT. Encoded protein: CASSPRTPRSNSPLHF.

The genes are TRBV2 and TRBJ2-1, with unresolved D. V was trimmed by 3 bases and J by 3 bases, leaving 9 bases between them. Germline V gene data show CDR1 as SNHLY and CDR2 as FYNNEI. The CDR3 spans 14 residues. The CDR3 is CASSDSVHYNEQFF. CDR3 coding DNA: TGTGCCAGCAGTGATTCCGTACACTACAATGAGCAGTTCTTC.